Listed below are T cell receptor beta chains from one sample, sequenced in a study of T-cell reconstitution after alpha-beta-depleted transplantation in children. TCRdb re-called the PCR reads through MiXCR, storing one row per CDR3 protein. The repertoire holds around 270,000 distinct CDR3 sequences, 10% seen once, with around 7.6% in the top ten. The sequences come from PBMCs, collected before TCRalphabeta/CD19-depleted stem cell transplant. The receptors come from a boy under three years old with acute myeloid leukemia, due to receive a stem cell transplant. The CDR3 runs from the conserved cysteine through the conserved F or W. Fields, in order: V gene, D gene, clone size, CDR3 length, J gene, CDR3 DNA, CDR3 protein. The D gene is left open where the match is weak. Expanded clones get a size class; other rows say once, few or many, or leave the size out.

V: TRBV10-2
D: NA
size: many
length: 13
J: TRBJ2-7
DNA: TGCGCCAGCAGTGCGGTGGCGCGGGACAGGCAGTACTTC
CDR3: CASSAVARDRQYF

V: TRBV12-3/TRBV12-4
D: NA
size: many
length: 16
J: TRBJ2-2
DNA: TGTGCCAGCAGTTTCGAGGAAACCTCGAACACCGGGGAGCTGTTTTTT
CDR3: CASSFEETSNTGELFF

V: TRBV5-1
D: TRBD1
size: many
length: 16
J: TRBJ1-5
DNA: TGCGCCAGCAGCTTGGAGGAGACAGGGGGCCATCAGCCCCAGCATTTT
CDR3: CASSLEETGGHQPQHF

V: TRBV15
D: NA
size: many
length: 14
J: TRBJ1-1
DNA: TGTGCCACCAGCAGAGCCGGCGAGAACACTGAAGCTTTCTTT
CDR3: CATSRAGENTEAFF

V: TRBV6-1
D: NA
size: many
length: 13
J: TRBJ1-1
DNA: TGTGCCAGCAGACGGGACGGGAGGACTGAAGCTTTCTTT
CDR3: CASRRDGRTEAFF

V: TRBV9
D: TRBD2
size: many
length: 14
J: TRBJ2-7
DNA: TGTGCCAGCAGCGCACTAGCGGGAGGGGACGAGCAGTACTTC
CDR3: CASSALAGGDEQYF

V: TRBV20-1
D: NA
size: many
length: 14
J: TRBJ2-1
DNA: TGCAGTGCTCACCGGGACCGCTCATACAATGAGCAGTTCTTC
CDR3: CSAHRDRSYNEQFF

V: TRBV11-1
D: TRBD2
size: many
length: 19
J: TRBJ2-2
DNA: TGTGCCAGCAGCTCAGAAAGTAGCGGGATTCGGGGGAACACCGGGGAGCTGTTTTTT
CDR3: CASSSESSGIRGNTGELFF

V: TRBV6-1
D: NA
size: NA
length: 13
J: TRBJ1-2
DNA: TGTGCCAGCAGTGGGGGGGGGGACTATGGCTACACCTTC
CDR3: CASSGGGDYGYTF

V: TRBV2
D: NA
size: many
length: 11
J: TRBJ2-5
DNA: TGTGCCAGCATTTCAGGGGAGACCCAGTACTTC
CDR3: CASISGETQYF

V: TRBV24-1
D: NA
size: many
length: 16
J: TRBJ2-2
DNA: TGTGCCACCAGTGACACCGGCACAGGGAACACCGGGGAGCTGTTTTTT
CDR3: CATSDTGTGNTGELFF

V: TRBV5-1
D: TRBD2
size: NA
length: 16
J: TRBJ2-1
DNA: TGCGCCAGCAGCGGAACTAGCGGGAGGGCTCTCAATGAGCAGTTCTTC
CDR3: CASSGTSGRALNEQFF

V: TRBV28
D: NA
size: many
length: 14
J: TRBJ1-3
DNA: TGTGCCAGCAAAGGCCTTTCCTCTGGAAACACCATATATTTT
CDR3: CASKGLSSGNTIYF

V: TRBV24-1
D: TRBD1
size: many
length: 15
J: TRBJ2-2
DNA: TGTGCCACCAGTAAGGGACAGCCGAACACCGGGGAGCTGTTTTTT
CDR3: CATSKGQPNTGELFF

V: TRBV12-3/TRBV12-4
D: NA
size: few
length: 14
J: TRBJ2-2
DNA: TGTGCCAGCAGTTTAACTAGCCTCACCGGGGAGCTGTTTTTT
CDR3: CASSLTSLTGELFF

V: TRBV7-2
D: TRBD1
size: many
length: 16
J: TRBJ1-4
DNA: TGTGCCAGCAGCTTATTATCGACAGGGCCTAATGAAAAACTGTTTTTT
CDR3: CASSLLSTGPNEKLFF

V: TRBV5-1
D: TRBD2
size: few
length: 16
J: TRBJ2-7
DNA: TGCGCCAGCAGCCCGGGACTAGCGGGAGACGGCTACGAGCAGTACTTC
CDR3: CASSPGLAGDGYEQYF

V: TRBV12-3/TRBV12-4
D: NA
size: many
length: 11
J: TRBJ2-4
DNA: TGTGCCAGCAGTTTATCCAACATTCAGTACTTC
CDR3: CASSLSNIQYF

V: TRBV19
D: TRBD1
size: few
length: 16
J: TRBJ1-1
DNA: TGTGCCAGTAGGATTTCACACGGGCAGACAGGGACTGAAGCTTTCTTT
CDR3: CASRISHGQTGTEAFF

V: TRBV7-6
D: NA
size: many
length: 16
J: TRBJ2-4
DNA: TGTGCCAGCAGCCGGGACGGGGAGCTAGCCAAAAACATTCAGTACTTC
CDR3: CASSRDGELAKNIQYF

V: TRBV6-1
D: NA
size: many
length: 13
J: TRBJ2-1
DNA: TGTGCCAGCAGTGGACTAGTTTGGGGTGAGCAGTTCTTC
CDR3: CASSGLVWGEQFF

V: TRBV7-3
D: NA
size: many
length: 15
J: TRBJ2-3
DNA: TGTGCCAGCGCCTGGAGGGGGGGGCCCGAGGATACGCAGTATTTT
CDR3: CASAWRGGPEDTQYF

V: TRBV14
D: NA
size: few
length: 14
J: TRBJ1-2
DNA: TGTGCCAGCAGCCCTTTTAAGAAAACCCATGGCTACACCTTC
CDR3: CASSPFKKTHGYTF